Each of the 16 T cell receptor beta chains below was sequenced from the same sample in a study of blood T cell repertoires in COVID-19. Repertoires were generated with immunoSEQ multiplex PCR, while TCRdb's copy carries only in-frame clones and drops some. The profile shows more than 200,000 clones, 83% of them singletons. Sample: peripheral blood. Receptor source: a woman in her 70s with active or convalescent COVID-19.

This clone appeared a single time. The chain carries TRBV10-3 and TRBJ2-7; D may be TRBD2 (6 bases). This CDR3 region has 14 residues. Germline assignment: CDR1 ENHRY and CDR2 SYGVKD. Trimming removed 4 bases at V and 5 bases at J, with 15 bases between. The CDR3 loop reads CAISAGDGGDEQYF. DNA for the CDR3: TGTGCCATCAGTGCTGGGGACGGAGGGGACGAGCAGTACTTC.

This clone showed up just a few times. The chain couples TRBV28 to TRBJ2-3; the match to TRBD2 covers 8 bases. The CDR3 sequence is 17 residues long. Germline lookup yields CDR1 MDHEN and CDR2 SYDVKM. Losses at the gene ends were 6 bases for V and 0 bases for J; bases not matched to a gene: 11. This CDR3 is CASRGVETSASTDTQYF. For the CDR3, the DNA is TGTGCCAGCAGAGGGGTCGAGACTAGCGCCAGCACAGATACGCAGTATTTT.

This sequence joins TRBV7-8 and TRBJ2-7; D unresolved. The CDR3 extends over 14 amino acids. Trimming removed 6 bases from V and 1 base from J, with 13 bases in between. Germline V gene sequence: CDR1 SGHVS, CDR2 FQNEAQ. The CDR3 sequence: CASRNPGWSYEQYF. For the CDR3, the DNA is TGTGCCAGCAGAAATCCAGGCTGGTCCTACGAGCAGTACTTC.

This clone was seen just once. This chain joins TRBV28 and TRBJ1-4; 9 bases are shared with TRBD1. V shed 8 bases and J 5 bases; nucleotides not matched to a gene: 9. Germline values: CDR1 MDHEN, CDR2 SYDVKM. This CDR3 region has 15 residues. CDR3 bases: TGTGCCAGCGGAGAGGCCGGGACAGGGAATGAAAAACTGTTTTTT. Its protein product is CASGEAGTGNEKLFF.

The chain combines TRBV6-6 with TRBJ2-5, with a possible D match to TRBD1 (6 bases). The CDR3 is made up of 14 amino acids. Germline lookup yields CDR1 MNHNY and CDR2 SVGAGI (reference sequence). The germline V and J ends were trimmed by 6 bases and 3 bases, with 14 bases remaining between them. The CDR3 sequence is CASSLLTGEETQYF. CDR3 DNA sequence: TGTGCCAGCAGCCTCCTGACAGGCGAAGAGACCCAGTACTTC.

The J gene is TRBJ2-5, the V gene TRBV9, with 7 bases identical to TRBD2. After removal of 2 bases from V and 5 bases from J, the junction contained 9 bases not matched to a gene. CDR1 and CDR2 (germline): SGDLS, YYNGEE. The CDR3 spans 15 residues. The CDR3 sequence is CASSVGGGVRETQYF. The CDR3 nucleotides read TGTGCCAGCAGCGTTGGTGGGGGGGTTAGGGAGACCCAGTACTTC.

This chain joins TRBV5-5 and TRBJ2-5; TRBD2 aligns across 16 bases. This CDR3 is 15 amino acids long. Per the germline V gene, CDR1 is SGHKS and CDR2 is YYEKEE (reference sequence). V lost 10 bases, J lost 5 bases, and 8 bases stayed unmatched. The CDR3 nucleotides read TGTGCCGGAGGGACTAGCGGGAGGGCCGGGGAGACCCAGTACTTC. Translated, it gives CAGGTSGRAGETQYF.

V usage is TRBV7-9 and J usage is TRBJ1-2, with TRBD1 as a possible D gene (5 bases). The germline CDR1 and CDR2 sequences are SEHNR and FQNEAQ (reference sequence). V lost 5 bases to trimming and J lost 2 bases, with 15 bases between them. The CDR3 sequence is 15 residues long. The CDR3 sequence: CASSPWGRQNYGYTF. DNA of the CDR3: TGTGCCAGCAGCCCCTGGGGCCGACAAAACTATGGCTACACCTTC.

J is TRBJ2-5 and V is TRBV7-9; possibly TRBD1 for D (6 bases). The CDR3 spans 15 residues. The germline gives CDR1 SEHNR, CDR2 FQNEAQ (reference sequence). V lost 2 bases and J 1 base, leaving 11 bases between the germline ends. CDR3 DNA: TGTGCCAGCAGCTTACCCGGGACACCCCAAGAGACCCAGTACTTC. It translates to CASSLPGTPQETQYF.

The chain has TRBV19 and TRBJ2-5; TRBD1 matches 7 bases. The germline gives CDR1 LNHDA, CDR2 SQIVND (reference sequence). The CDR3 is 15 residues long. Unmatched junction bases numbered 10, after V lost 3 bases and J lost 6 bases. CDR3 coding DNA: TGTGCCAGTAGTATGGCTTGGACAGGTAGAAAGACCCAGTACTTC. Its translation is CASSMAWTGRKTQYF.

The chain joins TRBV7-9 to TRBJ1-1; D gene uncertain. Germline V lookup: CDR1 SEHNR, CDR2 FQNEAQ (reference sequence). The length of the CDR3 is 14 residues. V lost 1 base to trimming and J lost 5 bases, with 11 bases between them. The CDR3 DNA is TGTGCCAGCAGCTTAGTAAGGGCGGGTACTGAAGCTTTCTTT. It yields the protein CASSLVRAGTEAFF. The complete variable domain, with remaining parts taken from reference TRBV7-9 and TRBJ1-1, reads DTGVSQNPRHKITKRGQNVTFRCDPISEHNRLYWYRQTLGQGPEFLTYFQNEAQLEKSRLLSDRFSAERPKGSFSTLEIQRTEQGDSAMYLCASSLVRAGTEAFFGQGTRLTVV.

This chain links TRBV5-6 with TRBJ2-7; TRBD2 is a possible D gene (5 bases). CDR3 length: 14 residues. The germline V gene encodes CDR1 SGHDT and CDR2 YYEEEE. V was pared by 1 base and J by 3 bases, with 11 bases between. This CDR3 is CASSLLADYYEQYF. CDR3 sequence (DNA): TGTGCCAGCAGCTTGCTGGCAGACTACTACGAGCAGTACTTC.

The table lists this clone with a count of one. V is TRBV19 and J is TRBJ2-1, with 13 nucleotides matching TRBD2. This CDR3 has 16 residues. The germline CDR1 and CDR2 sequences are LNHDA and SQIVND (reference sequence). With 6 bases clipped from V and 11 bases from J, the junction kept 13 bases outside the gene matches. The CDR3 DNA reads TGTGCCAGTAGCTTAACCTCGGGACTAGCGGGACGCAAGCAGTTCTTC. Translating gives CASSLTSGLAGRKQFF.

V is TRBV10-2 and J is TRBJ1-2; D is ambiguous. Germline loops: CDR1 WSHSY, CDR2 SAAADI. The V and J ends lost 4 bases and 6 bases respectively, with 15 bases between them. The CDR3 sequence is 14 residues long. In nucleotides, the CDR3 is TGCGCCAGCAGTGTCAATGGGGAGGTCGATGGCTACACCTTC. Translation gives CASSVNGEVDGYTF.

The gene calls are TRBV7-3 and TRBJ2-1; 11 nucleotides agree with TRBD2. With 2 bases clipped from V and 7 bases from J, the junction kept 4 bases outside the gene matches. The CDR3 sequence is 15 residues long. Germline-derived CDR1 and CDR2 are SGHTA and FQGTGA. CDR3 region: CASSLYSGGANEQFF. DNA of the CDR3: TGTGCCAGCAGCTTATATAGCGGGGGGGCGAATGAGCAGTTCTTC.

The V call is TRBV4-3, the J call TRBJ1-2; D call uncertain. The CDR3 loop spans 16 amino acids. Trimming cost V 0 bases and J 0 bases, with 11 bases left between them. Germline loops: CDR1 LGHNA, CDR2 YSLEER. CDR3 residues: CASSQDFEGSNYGYTF. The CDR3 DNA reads TGCGCCAGCAGCCAAGATTTCGAGGGATCTAACTATGGCTACACCTTC.